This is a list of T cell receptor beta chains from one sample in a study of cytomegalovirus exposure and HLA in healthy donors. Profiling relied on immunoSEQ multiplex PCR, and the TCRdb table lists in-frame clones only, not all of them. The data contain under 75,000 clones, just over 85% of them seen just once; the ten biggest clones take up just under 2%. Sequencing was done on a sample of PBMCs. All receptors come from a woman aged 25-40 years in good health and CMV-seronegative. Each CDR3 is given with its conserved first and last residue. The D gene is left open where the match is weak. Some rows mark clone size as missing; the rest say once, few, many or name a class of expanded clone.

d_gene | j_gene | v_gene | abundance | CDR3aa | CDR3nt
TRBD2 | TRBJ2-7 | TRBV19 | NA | CASSIPGGSYEQYF | TGTGCCAGTAGTATACCCGGGGGGAGCTACGAGCAGTACTTC
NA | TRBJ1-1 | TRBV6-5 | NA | CASRGGGNPEAFF | TGTGCCAGCAGGGGAGGGGGTAACCCTGAAGCTTTCTTT
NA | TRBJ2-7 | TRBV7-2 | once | CASSRAAGKQYF | TGTGCCAGCAGCCGCGCGGCCGGGAAGCAGTACTTC
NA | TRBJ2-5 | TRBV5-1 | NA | CASSPRAEETQYF | TGCGCCAGCAGCCCGAGGGCAGAAGAGACCCAGTACTTC
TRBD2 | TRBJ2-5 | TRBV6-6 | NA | CASSLLAGGQETQYF | TGTGCCAGCAGTCTACTAGCGGGAGGGCAAGAGACCCAGTACTTC
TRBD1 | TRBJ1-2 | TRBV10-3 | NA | CAISETGQGQRYYGYTF | TGTGCCATCAGTGAGACGGGACAGGGGCAAAGATACTATGGCTACACCTTC
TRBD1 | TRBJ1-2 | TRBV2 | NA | CASSRGQGAGYGYTF | TGTGCCAGCTCCCGAGGTCAGGGGGCTGGCTATGGCTACACCTTC
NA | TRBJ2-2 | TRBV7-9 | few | CASSPVQGAGTGELFF | TGTGCCAGCAGCCCCGTTCAAGGGGCTGGTACCGGGGAGCTGTTTTTT
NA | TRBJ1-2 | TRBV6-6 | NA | CASSYLGETFYGYTF | TGTGCCAGCAGTTACCTCGGGGAAACCTTCTATGGCTACACCTTC
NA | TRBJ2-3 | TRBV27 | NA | CASSLRQGTDTQYF | TGTGCCAGCAGTTTAAGGCAGGGCACAGATACGCAGTATTTT
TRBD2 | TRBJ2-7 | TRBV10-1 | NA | CASSESLAGPYEQYF | TGCGCCAGCAGTGAGTCCCTAGCGGGTCCCTACGAGCAGTACTTC
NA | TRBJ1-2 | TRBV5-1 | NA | CASSLGQKTYGYTF | TGCGCCAGCAGCTTGGGGCAGAAAACCTATGGCTACACCTTC
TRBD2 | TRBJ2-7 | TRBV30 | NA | CAWSWGGRASYEQYF | TGTGCCTGGAGCTGGGGCGGGAGGGCATCCTACGAGCAGTACTTC
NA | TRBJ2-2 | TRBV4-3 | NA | CASSQDRSWGGGELFF | TGCGCCAGCAGCCAAGATCGGTCCTGGGGAGGCGGGGAGCTGTTTTTT
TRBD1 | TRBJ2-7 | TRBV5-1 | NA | CASSPDGTGTYEQYF | TGCGCCAGCAGCCCGGACGGGACAGGGACCTACGAGCAGTACTTC
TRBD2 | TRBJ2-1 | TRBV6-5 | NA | CASSYSTSGAYNEQFF | TGTGCCAGCAGTTACTCGACTAGCGGGGCCTACAATGAGCAGTTCTTC
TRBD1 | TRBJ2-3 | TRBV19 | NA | CASRAPGGAGTDTQYF | TGTGCCAGTAGAGCCCCAGGGGGCGCGGGCACAGATACGCAGTATTTT
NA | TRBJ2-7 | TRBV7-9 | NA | CSSSLAPSDLSYEQYF | TGTTCCAGCAGCTTGGCCCCTAGCGACCTCTCCTACGAGCAGTACTTC
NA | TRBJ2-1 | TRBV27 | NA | CASSLSGAASSYNEQFF | TGTGCCAGCAGTTTATCTGGGGCAGCGAGCTCCTACAATGAGCAGTTCTTC
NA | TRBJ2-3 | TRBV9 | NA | CASSPGAQGDTQYF | TGTGCCAGCAGCCCAGGAGCCCAGGGGGATACGCAGTATTTT
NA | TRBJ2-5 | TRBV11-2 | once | CASSGETQYF | TGTGCCAGCAGCGGCGAGACCCAGTACTTC
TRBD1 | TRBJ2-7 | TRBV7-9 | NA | CASSLAGTGSTYEQYF | TGTGCCAGCAGCTTAGCAGGGACAGGGTCCACCTACGAGCAGTACTTC
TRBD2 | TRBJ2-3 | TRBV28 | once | CASSGDGRALATQYF | TGTGCCAGCAGTGGAGACGGGAGGGCTCTTGCTACGCAGTATTTT
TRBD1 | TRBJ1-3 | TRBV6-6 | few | CASSLTRGKGNTIYF | TGTGCCAGCAGCCTCACCAGGGGGAAGGGAAACACCATATATTTT
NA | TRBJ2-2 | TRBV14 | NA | CASSHLTPYLNTGELFF | TGTGCCAGCAGCCACCTGACACCCTACCTGAACACCGGGGAGCTGTTTTTT
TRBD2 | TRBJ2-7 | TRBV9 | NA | CASSVGGSGGSHYEQYF | TGTGCCAGCAGCGTAGGAGGTAGCGGGGGCTCCCACTACGAGCAGTACTTC
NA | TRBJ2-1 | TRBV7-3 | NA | CASSLLGAPSYNEQFF | TGTGCCAGCAGCTTACTCGGAGCGCCTTCCTACAATGAGCAGTTCTTC
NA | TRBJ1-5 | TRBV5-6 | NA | CASSLGPRGNQPQHF | TGTGCCAGCAGCTTGGGTCCGAGGGGCAATCAGCCCCAGCATTTT
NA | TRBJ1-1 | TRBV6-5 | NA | CASSSDDRNTEAFF | TGTGCCAGCAGTTCCGATGACAGGAACACTGAAGCTTTCTTT
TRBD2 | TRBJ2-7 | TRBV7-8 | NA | CASSWAASGRADEQYF | TGTGCCAGCAGCTGGGCCGCTAGCGGGAGGGCCGACGAGCAGTACTTC
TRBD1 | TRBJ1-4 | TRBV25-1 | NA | CASSAGTGVVEKLFF | TGTGCCAGCAGTGCTGGGACAGGGGTTGTTGAAAAACTGTTTTTT
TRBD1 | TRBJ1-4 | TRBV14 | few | CASSQMAGTGEKLFF | TGTGCCAGCAGTCAGATGGCCGGGACAGGGGAAAAACTGTTTTTT
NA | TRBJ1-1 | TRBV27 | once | CASRGGSQNTEAFF | TGTGCCAGTCGGGGGGGCAGCCAGAACACTGAAGCTTTCTTT
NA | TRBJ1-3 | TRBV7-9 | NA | CASSFLGSSGNTIYF | TGTGCCAGCAGCTTCCTAGGGAGCTCTGGAAACACCATATATTTT
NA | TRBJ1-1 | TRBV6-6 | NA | CASSFTAVMNTEAFF | TGTGCCAGCAGCTTCACAGCCGTAATGAACACTGAAGCTTTCTTT
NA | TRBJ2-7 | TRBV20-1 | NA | CSALPGYEQYF | TGCAGTGCACTTCCAGGCTACGAGCAGTACTTC
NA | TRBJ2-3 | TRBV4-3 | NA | CASSPGDFSTDTQYF | TGCGCCAGCAGCCCTGGGGACTTCAGCACAGATACGCAGTATTTT
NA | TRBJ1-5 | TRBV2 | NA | CASSETTAQPQHF | TGTGCCAGCAGTGAAACAACAGCCCAGCCCCAGCATTTT
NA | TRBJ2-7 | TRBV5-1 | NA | CASSPRDGPYEQYF | TGCGCCAGCAGCCCGCGGGACGGACCCTACGAGCAGTACTTC
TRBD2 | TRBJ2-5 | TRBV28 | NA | CASSTSGAGYQETQYF | TGTGCCAGCAGTACCAGTGGAGCGGGGTACCAAGAGACCCAGTACTTC
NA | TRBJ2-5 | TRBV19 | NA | CASSQGRGRPIQETQYF | TGTGCCAGTAGTCAGGGGAGGGGCCGCCCAATCCAAGAGACCCAGTACTTC
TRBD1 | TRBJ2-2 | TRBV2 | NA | CATRQGANTGELFF | TGTGCCACAAGACAGGGGGCGAATACCGGGGAGCTGTTTTTT
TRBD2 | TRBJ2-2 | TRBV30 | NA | CALRGGKAGEYTGELFF | TGTGCCTTAAGGGGGGGAAAAGCGGGAGAGTACACCGGGGAGCTGTTTTTT
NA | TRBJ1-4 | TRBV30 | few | CAWTPPGSSNEKLFF | TGTGCCTGGACCCCGCCTGGGAGCTCTAATGAAAAACTGTTTTTT
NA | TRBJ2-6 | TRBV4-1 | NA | CASRLMFGGANVLTF | TGCGCCAGCAGGCTCATGTTCGGTGGGGCCAACGTCCTGACTTTC
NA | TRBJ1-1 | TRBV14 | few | CASSLPYTEAFF | TGTGCCAGCAGCCTCCCCTACACTGAAGCTTTCTTT
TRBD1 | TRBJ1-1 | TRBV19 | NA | CASIGTGAQGTEAFF | TGTGCCAGTATAGGGACAGGGGCTCAGGGCACTGAAGCTTTCTTT
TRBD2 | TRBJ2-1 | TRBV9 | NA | CASSARDYTYNEQFF | TGTGCCAGCAGCGCCCGGGACTACACCTACAATGAGCAGTTCTTC
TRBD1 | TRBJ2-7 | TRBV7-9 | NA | CASSLDRGTGAYEQYF | TGTGCCAGCAGCTTAGATAGGGGGACAGGGGCCTACGAGCAGTACTTC
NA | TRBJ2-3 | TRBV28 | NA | CASSPGLRTQYF | TGTGCCAGCAGTCCCGGACTACGTACGCAGTATTTT
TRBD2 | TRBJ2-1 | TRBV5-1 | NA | CASSLGLAGGNEQFF | TGCGCCAGCAGCTTGGGACTAGCGGGAGGGAATGAGCAGTTCTTC
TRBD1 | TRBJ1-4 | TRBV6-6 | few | CASSFRGEDEKLFF | TGTGCCAGCAGTTTCAGGGGGGAAGATGAAAAACTGTTTTTT
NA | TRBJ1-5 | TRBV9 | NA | CASSVGSGNQPQHF | TGTGCCAGCAGCGTAGGTTCGGGCAATCAGCCCCAGCATTTT
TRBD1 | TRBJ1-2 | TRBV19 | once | CASSSSRDRGYGYTF | TGTGCCAGTAGTAGCAGCCGGGACAGGGGCTATGGCTACACCTTC
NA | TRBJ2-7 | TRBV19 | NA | CASSTHTGSYEQYF | TGTGCCAGTAGTACCCATACAGGGTCCTACGAGCAGTACTTC
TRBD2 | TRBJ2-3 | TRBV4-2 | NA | CASSPGRAYTDTQYF | TGTGCCAGCAGCCCCGGGAGGGCCTACACAGATACGCAGTATTTT
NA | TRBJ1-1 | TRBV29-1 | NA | CSVAGVDTEAFF | TGCAGCGTTGCAGGGGTGGACACTGAAGCTTTCTTT
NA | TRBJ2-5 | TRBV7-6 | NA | CASSPYQETQYF | TGTGCCAGCAGCCCGTACCAAGAGACCCAGTACTTC
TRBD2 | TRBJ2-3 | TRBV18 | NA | CASSPLLADPQYF | TGTGCCAGCTCACCACTACTAGCGGACCCGCAGTATTTT